The 18 T cell receptor beta chains below all came from one sample that was sequenced in a study of T cell responses to AZD1222 COVID-19 vaccine. Sequencing was performed with immunoSEQ multiplex PCR; in TCRdb, only in-frame clones are kept and a portion is missing. The profile covers 86,000 or so clones, with under 95% appearing a single time and under 4% taken by the ten largest. Sequences were derived from peripheral blood, sampled on day 0 of AZD1222 vaccination. All receptors derive from an adult in good health.

The rearrangement links TRBV29-1 to TRBJ2-1; 9 bases agree with TRBD2. Germline CDR1 SQVTM, CDR2 ANQGSEA. V lost 2 bases, J lost 9 bases, and 5 bases stayed unmatched. The CDR3 spans 13 residues. DNA for the CDR3: TGCAGCGTTGAAAAGGGACTAGCTCCTGAGCAGTTCTTC. Protein: CSVEKGLAPEQFF.

The chain combines TRBV19 with TRBJ1-1, with D unresolved. Germline V gives CDR1 LNHDA, CDR2 SQIVND (reference sequence). This CDR3 is 15 amino acids long. V was shortened by 1 base and J by 5 bases, with 14 bases between the two germline ends. The CDR3 reads CASSIGVGGWTEAFF. Written as DNA, the CDR3 is TGTGCCAGTAGTATAGGGGTGGGAGGGTGGACTGAAGCTTTCTTT.

The rearrangement uses TRBV5-5 and TRBJ1-2; D call uncertain. Trimming took off 0 bases at V and 1 base at J, with 7 bases between the two ends. Germline CDR1 is SGHKS and CDR2 is YYEKEE (reference sequence). This CDR3 comprises 14 residues. The CDR3 region has the DNA TGTGCCAGCAGCTTGGAGAGGGATAACTATGGCTACACCTTC. Translated, it gives CASSLERDNYGYTF.

The rearrangement links TRBV6-5 to TRBJ1-5, with D perhaps TRBD1 (6 bases). In germline, CDR1 is MNHEY, CDR2 SVGAGI. The V end lost 8 bases, the J end lost 5 bases, and 13 bases lay between the germline ends. The CDR3 totals 13 residues. The CDR3 nucleotides are TGTGCCAGCGCGAGGGGGGTAGATCAGCCCCAGCATTTT. Translating gives CASARGVDQPQHF.

The chain links TRBV27 to TRBJ2-7; D may be TRBD2 (5 bases). This CDR3 spans 14 amino acids. V gave up 2 bases and J gave up 0 bases, with 8 bases separating them. Germline CDR1 is MNHEY and CDR2 is SMNVEV (reference sequence). CDR3 protein: CASSLKRPSYEQYF. The CDR3 region has the DNA TGTGCCAGCAGTTTAAAGCGGCCCTCCTACGAGCAGTACTTC.

This chain connects TRBV3-1 (or the pseudogene TRBV3-2) to TRBJ1-2; D is unclear. Germline CDR1 LGHDT, CDR2 YNNKEL (reference sequence). There are 14 residues in the CDR3. The V end lost 2 bases, the J end lost 2 bases, and 9 bases lay between the germline ends. CDR3 nucleotide sequence: TGTGCCAGCAGCCAACCGGGAAGGAACTATGGCTACACCTTC. Residues: CASSQPGRNYGYTF.

The rearrangement uses TRBV7-2 and TRBJ1-5; D possibly corresponds to TRBD1 (6 bases). Germline V gene data show CDR1 as SGHTA and CDR2 as FQGNSA. V was cut by 6 bases and J by 2 bases, with 14 bases left in between. The CDR3 has 15 residues. The CDR3 sequence: CASSPDGGGNQPQHF. CDR3 nucleotides: TGTGCCAGCAGTCCCGACGGGGGCGGCAATCAGCCCCAGCATTTT.

This chain uses TRBV12-3 or TRBV12-4 with TRBJ1-5; no reliable D call. The CDR3 sequence is 12 residues long. V lost 6 bases and J lost 10, with 13 bases in between. The CDR3: CASSRNSSPQHF. The CDR3 DNA reads TGTGCCAGCAGCCGTAACAGTTCACCCCAGCATTTT.

The chain is built from TRBV6-1 and TRBJ2-7; D call uncertain. Between the trimmed V and J ends, which lost 1 base and 5 bases, there was a span of 9 bases. This CDR3 region has 13 residues. Germline values: CDR1 MNHNS, CDR2 SASEGT. CDR3: CASSEVLTDEQYF. The CDR3 coding sequence is TGTGCCAGCAGTGAAGTCCTCACGGACGAGCAGTACTTC.

This clone was seen only once. The chain combines TRBV18 with TRBJ2-3, with 10 bases identical to TRBD2. V lost 0 bases to trimming and J lost 1 base; unmatched junction nucleotides: 4. This CDR3 contains 17 residues. Germline CDR1 is KGHSH and CDR2 is LQKENI. CDR3 nucleotides: TGTGCCAGCTCACCACCGGCTCTAGCGGGAGGCACAGATACGCAGTATTTT. As protein: CASSPPALAGGTDTQYF.

Note on this clone: The sample holds other DNA sequences that translate to the same CDR3. The gene calls are TRBV6-5 and TRBJ2-1, with 10 bases aligning to TRBD2. Germline CDR1 is MNHEY and CDR2 is SVGAGI. V lost 6 bases and J lost 2; bases outside the gene matches: 4. The CDR3 is made up of 15 amino acids. This CDR3 is CASSLLAGAYNEQFF. CDR3 in DNA: TGTGCCAGCAGCCTCCTAGCGGGAGCCTACAATGAGCAGTTCTTC.

The chain has TRBV27 and TRBJ2-6; the D is unclear. From germline, CDR1 is MNHEY and CDR2 SMNVEV (reference sequence). Trimming removed 2 bases from V and 1 base from J, with 6 bases in between. This CDR3 region has 15 residues. The DNA for the CDR3 is TGTGCCAGCAGTTTACGCCCGTCTGGGGCCAACGTCCTGACTTTC. As protein: CASSLRPSGANVLTF.

The chain has TRBV5-1 and TRBJ2-4; perhaps TRBD1 as D (6 bases). Trimming stripped 7 bases from V and 0 bases from J, with 17 bases between. Germline values: CDR1 SGHRS, CDR2 YFSETQ. CDR3 size: 16 residues. The CDR3 here is CASREEGVLAKNIQYF. DNA for the CDR3: TGCGCCAGCCGCGAAGAGGGGGTCCTAGCCAAAAACATTCAGTACTTC.

The V gene is TRBV6-6, the J gene TRBJ2-7; possible D gene TRBD1, 6 bases. The ends were cut back, 5 bases at V and 6 bases at J, with 14 bases in the middle. The germline V gene has CDR1 MNHNY and CDR2 SVGAGI (reference sequence). This CDR3 is built from 13 residues. DNA for the CDR3: TGTGCCAGCAGTCCTGGACAGCCCAGCGAGCAGTACTTC. Translated: CASSPGQPSEQYF.

This chain uses TRBV7-9 with TRBJ2-7; 7 nucleotides agree with TRBD2. V lost 2 bases to trimming and J lost 3 bases; unmatched junction nucleotides: 10. The CDR3 contains 16 residues. Germline assignment: CDR1 SEHNR and CDR2 FQNEAQ (reference sequence). The CDR3 sequence: CASSLKAGGDDYEQYF. CDR3 coding DNA: TGTGCCAGCAGCTTAAAGGCTGGGGGGGACGACTACGAGCAGTACTTC. The variable domain in full, completed from reference TRBV7-9 and TRBJ2-7, reads DTGVSQNPRHKITKRGQNVTFRCDPISEHNRLYWYRQTLGQGPEFLTYFQNEAQLEKSRLLSDRFSAERPKGSFSTLEIQRTEQGDSAMYLCASSLKAGGDDYEQYFGPGTRLTVT.

This sequence joins TRBV2 and TRBJ1-5, with D tentatively TRBD1 (6 bases). The CDR3 covers 15 residues. Looked up from germline, CDR1 is SNHLY and CDR2 is FYNNEI. Trimming shortened V by 5 bases and J by 0 bases, and 11 bases separated the two germline ends. The CDR3 DNA reads TGTGCCAGCAGTCGACAGGTTTATAGCAATCAGCCCCAGCATTTT. It encodes CASSRQVYSNQPQHF.

This sequence joins TRBV19 and TRBJ2-1; D not resolved. The CDR3 spans 13 residues. Germline assignment: CDR1 LNHDA and CDR2 SQIVND (reference sequence). V was clipped by 10 bases and J by 0 bases, with 10 bases between them. For the CDR3, the DNA is TGTGCCACCCTTGGCGACTCCTACAATGAGCAGTTCTTC. Translation gives CATLGDSYNEQFF.

V is TRBV7-3 and J is TRBJ2-5, with 12 bases identical to TRBD2. J gave up 5 bases and V 5 bases, and 6 bases lay outside the gene matches. CDR3 length: 15 amino acids. The germline V gene has CDR1 SGHTA and CDR2 FQGTGA. The CDR3 DNA sequence: TGTGCCAGCAGCGCTAGCGGGGGGGCCTACGAGACCCAGTACTTC. This codes for CASSASGGAYETQYF.